This is a list of T cell receptor beta chains from one sample in a study of shared clonotypes between healthy human individuals. TCRdb's copy holds only in-frame clones and misses some; the assay was immunoSEQ multiplex PCR. Of over 950,000 clones listed, 70% to 85% are singletons. Sequenced sample: memory CD4+ T cells from PBMCs. Receptors originate from a man aged 18 to 30 in good health. Some clones in this sample may be carry-over from other donors' samples. Both conserved end residues are part of each CDR3. A D gene is named only where the DNA matches it firmly. Some rows mark clone size as missing; the rest say once, few, many or name a class of expanded clone.

cdr3_nt	cdr3_aa	clone_size	v_call	j_call	d_call
TGTGCCAGCAGGAGGGACAGGGCAGACGAGTCCTTC	CASRRDRADESF	-	TRBV7-9	TRBJ1-2	TRBD1
TGTGCCTGGAACAAGATAGCGGGAGTGGACGAGCAGTACTTC	CAWNKIAGVDEQYF	-	TRBV30	TRBJ2-7	TRBD2
TGTGCCAGCAGTGAAGTGGGACTAAGGGAGACCCAGTACTTC	CASSEVGLRETQYF	-	TRBV6-1	TRBJ2-5	TRBD2
TGTGCCAGCAGCCCGACTCCACAGGGGTTAAAGGAGACCCAGTACTTC	CASSPTPQGLKETQYF	-	TRBV5-4	TRBJ2-5	TRBD1
TGCGCCAGCAGTGGACTACCCACAGATACGCAGTATTTT	CASSGLPTDTQYF	once	TRBV5-1	TRBJ2-3	-
TGTGCCAGCAGTTCCCCCGCGGGGGGTAGGGAGACCCAGTACTTC	CASSSPAGGRETQYF	-	TRBV28	TRBJ2-5	TRBD2
TGTGCCAGCAGCCCCACCTCTAGCGGGAGGGCCCATGGAGATACGCAGTATTTT	CASSPTSSGRAHGDTQYF	-	TRBV14	TRBJ2-3	TRBD2
TGTGCCAGCAGGACCGGCTTCCGCGGTCAGCCCCAGCATTTT	CASRTGFRGQPQHF	-	TRBV28	TRBJ1-5	-
TGTGCCAGCAGCTTAGGGACAGGTTTTGGTGAAAAACTGTTTTTT	CASSLGTGFGEKLFF	-	TRBV7-6	TRBJ1-4	TRBD1
TGTGCCAGCAGCGCGGACAGGATGAACACTGAAGCTTTCTTT	CASSADRMNTEAFF	-	TRBV21-1	TRBJ1-1	-
TGTGCCAGCAGCTTGGCCGGAGGGGAAAACATTCAGTACTTC	CASSLAGGENIQYF	-	TRBV5-4	TRBJ2-4	-
TGCAGTGCTACCGCTCGCATGTCGCAGTTCTTC	CSATARMSQFF	-	TRBV20-1	TRBJ2-1	-
TGTGCCAGCAGCTATTCCCCCGCCACTGAAGCTTTCTTT	CASSYSPATEAFF	-	TRBV7-9	TRBJ1-1	-
TGCGCCAGCAGCCACTCTGGGGGCCGCACCGGGGAGCTGTTTTTT	CASSHSGGRTGELFF	-	TRBV4-3	TRBJ2-2	-
TGCGCCAGCAGGATTCAGGGAGGCGCAGATACGCAGTATTTT	CASRIQGGADTQYF	-	TRBV5-1	TRBJ2-3	-